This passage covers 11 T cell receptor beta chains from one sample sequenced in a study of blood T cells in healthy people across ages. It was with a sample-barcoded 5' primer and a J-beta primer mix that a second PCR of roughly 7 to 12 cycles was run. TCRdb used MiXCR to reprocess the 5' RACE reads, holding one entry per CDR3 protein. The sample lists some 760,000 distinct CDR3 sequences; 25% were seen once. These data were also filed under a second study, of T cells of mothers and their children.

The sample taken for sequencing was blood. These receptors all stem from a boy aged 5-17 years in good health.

The CDR3, as DNA: TGTGCCAGCAGGTACGGGGACAGCATCAATCAGCCCCAGCATTTT. It is translated as CASRYGDSINQPQHF. The chain has TRBV28 and TRBJ1-5; 7 bases align to TRBD1. The CDR3 totals 15 residues. Germline assignment: CDR1 MDHEN and CDR2 SYDVKM. V lost 6 bases to trimming and J lost 3 bases; unmatched junction nucleotides: 8.

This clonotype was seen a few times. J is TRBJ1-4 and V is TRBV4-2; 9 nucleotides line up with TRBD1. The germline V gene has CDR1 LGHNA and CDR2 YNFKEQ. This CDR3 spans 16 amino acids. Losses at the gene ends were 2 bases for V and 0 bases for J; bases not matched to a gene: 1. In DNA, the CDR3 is TGTGCCAGCAGCCAAACAGGGGGCGCAACTAATGAAAAACTGTTTTTT. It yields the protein CASSQTGGATNEKLFF.

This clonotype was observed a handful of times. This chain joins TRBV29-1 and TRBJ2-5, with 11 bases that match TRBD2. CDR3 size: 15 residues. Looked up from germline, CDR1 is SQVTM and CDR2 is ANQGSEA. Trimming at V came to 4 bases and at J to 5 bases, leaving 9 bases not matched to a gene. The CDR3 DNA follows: TGCAGCGTTGCGTCCCGACTAGCGGGACCGGAGACCCAGTACTTC. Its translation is CSVASRLAGPETQYF.

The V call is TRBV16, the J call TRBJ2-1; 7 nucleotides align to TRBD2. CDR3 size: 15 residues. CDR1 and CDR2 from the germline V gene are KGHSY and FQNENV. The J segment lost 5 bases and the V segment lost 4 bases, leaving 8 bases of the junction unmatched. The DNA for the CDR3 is TGTGCCAGCAGCCCCTGGGAGGGAAGGGACAATGAGCAGTTCTTC. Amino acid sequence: CASSPWEGRDNEQFF.

The CDR3: CASRVAPAYEQYF. CDR3 DNA sequence: TGTGCCAGCAGGGTGGCACCGGCCTACGAGCAGTACTTC. V is TRBV2 and J is TRBJ2-5; no firm D call. The end of the DNA is better explained by TRBJ2-7, so the J call may be wrong. The CDR3 totals 13 residues. Germline V gene data show CDR1 as SNHLY and CDR2 as FYNNEI.

The DNA of the CDR3 is TGTGCCAGCAGCCCAGACGCCACCGGCTACGAGCAGTACTTC. Its translation is CASSPDATGYEQYF. This chain connects TRBV7-6 to TRBJ2-7, with unresolved D. The germline CDR1 and CDR2 sequences are SGHVS and FNYEAQ. The CDR3 contains 14 residues. V was clipped by 5 bases and J by 3 bases, with 14 bases between them.

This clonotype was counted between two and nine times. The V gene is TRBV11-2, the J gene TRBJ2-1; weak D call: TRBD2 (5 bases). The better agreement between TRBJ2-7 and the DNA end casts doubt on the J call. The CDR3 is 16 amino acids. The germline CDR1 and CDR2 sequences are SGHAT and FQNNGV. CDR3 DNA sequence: TGTGCCAGCAGCGAAGGCGTGGCTCGGGGTCTCTACGAGCAGTACTTC. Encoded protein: CASSEGVARGLYEQYF.

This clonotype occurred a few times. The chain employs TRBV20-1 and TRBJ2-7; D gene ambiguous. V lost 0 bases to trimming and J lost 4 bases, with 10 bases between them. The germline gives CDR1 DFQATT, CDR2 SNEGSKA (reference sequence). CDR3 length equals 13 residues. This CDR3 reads CSARDPWGYEQYF. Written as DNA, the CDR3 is TGCAGTGCTAGAGATCCTTGGGGATACGAGCAGTACTTC.

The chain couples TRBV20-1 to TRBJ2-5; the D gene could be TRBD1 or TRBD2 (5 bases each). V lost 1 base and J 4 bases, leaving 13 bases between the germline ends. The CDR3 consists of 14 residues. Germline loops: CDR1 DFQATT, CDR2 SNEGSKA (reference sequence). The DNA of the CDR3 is TGCAGTGCTAGAGGCCCGGGACCCCGAGAGACCCAGTACTTC. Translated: CSARGPGPRETQYF.

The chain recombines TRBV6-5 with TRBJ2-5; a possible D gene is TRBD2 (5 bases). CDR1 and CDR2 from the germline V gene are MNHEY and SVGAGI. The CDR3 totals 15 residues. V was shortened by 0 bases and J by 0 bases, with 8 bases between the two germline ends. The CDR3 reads CASSYSTGYQETQYF. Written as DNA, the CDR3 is TGTGCCAGCAGTTACTCGACGGGGTACCAAGAGACCCAGTACTTC.

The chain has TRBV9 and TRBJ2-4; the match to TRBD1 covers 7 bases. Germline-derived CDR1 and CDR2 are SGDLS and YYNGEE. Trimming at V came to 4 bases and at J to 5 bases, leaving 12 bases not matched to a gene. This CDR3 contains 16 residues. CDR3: CASSPRGQLSQNIQYF. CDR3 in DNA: TGTGCCAGCAGCCCCCGGGGACAGTTAAGCCAAAACATTCAGTACTTC.